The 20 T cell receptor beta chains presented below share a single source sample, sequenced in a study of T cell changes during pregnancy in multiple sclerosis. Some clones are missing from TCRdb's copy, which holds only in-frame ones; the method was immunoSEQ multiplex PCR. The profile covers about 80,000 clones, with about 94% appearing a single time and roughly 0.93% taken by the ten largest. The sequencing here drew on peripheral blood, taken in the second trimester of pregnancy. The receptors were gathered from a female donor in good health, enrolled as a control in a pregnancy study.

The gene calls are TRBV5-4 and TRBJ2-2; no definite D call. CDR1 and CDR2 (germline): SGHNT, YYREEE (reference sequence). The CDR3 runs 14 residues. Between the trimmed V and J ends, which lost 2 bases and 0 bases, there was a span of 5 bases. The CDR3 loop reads CASSLAANTGELFF. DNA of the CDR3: TGTGCCAGCAGCTTAGCTGCGAACACCGGGGAGCTGTTTTTT.

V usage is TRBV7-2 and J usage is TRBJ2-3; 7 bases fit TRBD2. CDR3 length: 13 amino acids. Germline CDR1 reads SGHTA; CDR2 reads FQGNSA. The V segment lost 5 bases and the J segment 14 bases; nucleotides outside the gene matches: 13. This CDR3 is CASSTQSGRAGYF. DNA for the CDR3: TGTGCCAGCAGCACTCAATCTGGGAGGGCGGGGTATTTT.

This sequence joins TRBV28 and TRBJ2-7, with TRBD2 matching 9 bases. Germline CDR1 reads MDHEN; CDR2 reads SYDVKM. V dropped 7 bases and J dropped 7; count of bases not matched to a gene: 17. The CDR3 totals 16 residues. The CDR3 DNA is TGTGCCAGCATGAAGGGACTAGCTTCCCGGTTAGGAGAGCAGTACTTC. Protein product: CASMKGLASRLGEQYF.

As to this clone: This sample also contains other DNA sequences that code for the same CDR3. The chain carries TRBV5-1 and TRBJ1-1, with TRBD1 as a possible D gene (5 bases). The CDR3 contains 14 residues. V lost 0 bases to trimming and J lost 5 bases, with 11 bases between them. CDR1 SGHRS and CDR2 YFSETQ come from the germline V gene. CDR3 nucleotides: TGCGCCAGCAGCTTGGCCGGGGGATATACTGAAGCTTTCTTT. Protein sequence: CASSLAGGYTEAFF. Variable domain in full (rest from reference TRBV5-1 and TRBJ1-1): KAGVTQTPRYLIKTRGQQVTLSCSPISGHRSVSWYQQTPGQGLQFLFEYFSETQRNKGNFPGRFSGRQFSNSRSEMNVSTLELGDSALYLCASSLAGGYTEAFFGQGTRLTVV.

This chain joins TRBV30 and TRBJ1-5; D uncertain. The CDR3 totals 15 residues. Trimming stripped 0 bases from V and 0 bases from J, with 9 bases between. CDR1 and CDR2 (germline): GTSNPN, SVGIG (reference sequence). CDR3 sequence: CAWSVRGTSNQPQHF. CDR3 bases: TGTGCCTGGAGTGTACGAGGCACTAGCAATCAGCCCCAGCATTTT.

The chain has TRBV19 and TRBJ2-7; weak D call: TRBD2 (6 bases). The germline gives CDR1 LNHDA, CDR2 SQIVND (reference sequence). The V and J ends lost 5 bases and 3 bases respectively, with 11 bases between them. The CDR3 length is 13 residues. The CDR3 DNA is TGTGCCAGTAGTGTGATGGGGGGCTACGAGCAGTACTTC. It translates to CASSVMGGYEQYF. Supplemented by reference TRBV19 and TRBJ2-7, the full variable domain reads DGGITQSPKYLFRKEGQNVTLSCEQNLNHDAMYWYRQDPGQGLRLIYYSQIVNDFQKGDIAEGYSVSREKKESFPLTVTSAQKNPTAFYLCASSVMGGYEQYFGPGTRLTVT.

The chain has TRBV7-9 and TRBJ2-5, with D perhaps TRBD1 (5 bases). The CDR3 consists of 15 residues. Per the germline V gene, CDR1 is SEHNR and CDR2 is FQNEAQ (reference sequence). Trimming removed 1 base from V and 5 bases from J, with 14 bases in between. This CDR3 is CASSLEPGLGETQYF. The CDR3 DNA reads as TGTGCCAGCAGCTTAGAACCAGGGTTGGGGGAGACCCAGTACTTC.

The CDR3 DNA is TGTGCCAGCAGCGTCTTAGCAGCAAGCACAGATACGCAGTATTTT. Its protein is CASSVLAASTDTQYF. The chain uses TRBV9 and TRBJ2-3; D remains unclear. Trimming removed 2 bases from V and 0 bases from J, with 10 bases in between. The germline V gene encodes CDR1 SGDLS and CDR2 YYNGEE. There are 15 residues in the CDR3.

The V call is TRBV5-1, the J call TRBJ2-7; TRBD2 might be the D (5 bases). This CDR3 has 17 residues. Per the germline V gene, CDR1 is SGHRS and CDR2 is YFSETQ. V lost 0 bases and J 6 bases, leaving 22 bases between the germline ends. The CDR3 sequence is CASSLDPLDYRTREQYF. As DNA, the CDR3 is TGCGCCAGCAGCTTGGACCCCCTGGATTACCGGACTCGCGAGCAGTACTTC. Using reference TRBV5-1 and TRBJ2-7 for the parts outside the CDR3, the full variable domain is KAGVTQTPRYLIKTRGQQVTLSCSPISGHRSVSWYQQTPGQGLQFLFEYFSETQRNKGNFPGRFSGRQFSNSRSEMNVSTLELGDSALYLCASSLDPLDYRTREQYFGPGTRLTVT.

The CDR3 nucleotides read TGTGCCATCAGTGAGACCAAAGGGACAAGTCAGCGGTCAGTTCAGTACTTC. This encodes CAISETKGTSQRSVQYF. The chain has TRBV10-3 and TRBJ2-4; D might be TRBD1 (6 bases). CDR3 size: 17 residues. V was trimmed by 2 bases and J by 11 bases, leaving 25 bases between them. Germline V gene lookup returns CDR1 ENHRY and CDR2 SYGVKD.

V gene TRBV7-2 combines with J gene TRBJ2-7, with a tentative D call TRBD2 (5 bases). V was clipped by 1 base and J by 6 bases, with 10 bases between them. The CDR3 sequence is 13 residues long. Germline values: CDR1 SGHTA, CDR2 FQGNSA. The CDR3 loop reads CASSLGGPSEQYF. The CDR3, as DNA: TGTGCCAGCAGCTTAGGAGGGCCTAGCGAGCAGTACTTC. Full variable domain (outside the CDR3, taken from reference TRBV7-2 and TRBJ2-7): GAGVSQSPSNKVTEKGKDVELRCDPISGHTALYWYRQSLGQGLEFLIYFQGNSAPDKSGLPSDRFSAERTGGSVSTLTIQRTQQEDSAVYLCASSLGGPSEQYFGPGTRLTVT.

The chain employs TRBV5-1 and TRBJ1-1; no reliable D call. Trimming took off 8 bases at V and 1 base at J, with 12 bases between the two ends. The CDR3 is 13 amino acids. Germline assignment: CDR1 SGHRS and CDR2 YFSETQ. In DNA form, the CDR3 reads TGCGCCAGTTTTGAGTATGGGAACACTGAAGCTTTCTTT. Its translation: CASFEYGNTEAFF.

CDR3 residues: CASSLAVGVGVRGRDEQYF. The CDR3 coding sequence is TGTGCCAGCAGCTTAGCGGTTGGAGTTGGGGTCAGGGGGCGCGACGAGCAGTACTTC. The rearrangement joins TRBV7-2 to TRBJ2-7; 8 positions match TRBD1. J gave up 5 bases and V 0 bases, and 18 bases lay outside the gene matches. Germline-derived CDR1 and CDR2 are SGHTA and FQGNSA. The CDR3 runs 19 residues.

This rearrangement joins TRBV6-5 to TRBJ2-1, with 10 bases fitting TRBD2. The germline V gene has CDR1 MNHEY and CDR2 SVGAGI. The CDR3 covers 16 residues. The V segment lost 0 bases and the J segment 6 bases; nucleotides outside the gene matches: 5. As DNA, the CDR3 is TGTGCCAGCAGTTACTCGACACTAGCGGGGCCCAATGAGCAGTTCTTC. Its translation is CASSYSTLAGPNEQFF.

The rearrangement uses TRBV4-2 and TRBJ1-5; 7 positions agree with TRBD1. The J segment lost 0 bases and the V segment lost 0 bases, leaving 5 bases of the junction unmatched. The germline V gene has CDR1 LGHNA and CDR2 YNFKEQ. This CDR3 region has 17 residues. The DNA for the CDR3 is TGTGCCAGCAGCCAAGACCGGACAGGATTTAGCAATCAGCCCCAGCATTTT. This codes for CASSQDRTGFSNQPQHF.

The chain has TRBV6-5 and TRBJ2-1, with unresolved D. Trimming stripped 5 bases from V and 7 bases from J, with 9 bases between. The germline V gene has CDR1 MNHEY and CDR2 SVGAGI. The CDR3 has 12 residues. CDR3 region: CASSRWQNEQFF. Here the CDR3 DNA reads TGTGCCAGCAGTCGATGGCAGAATGAGCAGTTCTTC.

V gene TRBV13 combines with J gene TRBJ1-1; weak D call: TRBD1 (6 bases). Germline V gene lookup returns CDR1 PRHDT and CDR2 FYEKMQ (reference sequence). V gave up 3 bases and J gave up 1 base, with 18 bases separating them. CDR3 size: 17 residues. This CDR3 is CASSFDHRDTTNTEAFF. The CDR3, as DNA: TGTGCCAGCAGCTTTGACCACCGGGACACCACGAACACTGAAGCTTTCTTT.

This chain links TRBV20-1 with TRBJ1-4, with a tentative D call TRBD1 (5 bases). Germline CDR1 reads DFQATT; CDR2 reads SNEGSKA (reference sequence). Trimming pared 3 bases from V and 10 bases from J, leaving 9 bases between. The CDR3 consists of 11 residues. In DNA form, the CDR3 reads TGCAGTGCTAGGGGGCTGGGAAAACTGTTTTTT. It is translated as CSARGLGKLFF.

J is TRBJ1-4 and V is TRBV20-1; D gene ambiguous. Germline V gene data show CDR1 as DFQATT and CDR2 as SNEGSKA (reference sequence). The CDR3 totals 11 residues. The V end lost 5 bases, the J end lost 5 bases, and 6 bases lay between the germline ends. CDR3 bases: TGCAGTGCTTACAGAAATGAAAAACTGTTTTTT. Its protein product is CSAYRNEKLFF.

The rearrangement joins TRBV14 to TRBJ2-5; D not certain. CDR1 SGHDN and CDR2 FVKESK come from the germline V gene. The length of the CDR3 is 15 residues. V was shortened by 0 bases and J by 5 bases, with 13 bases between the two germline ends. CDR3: CASSQDTARWETQYF. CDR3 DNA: TGTGCCAGCAGCCAAGATACGGCTAGATGGGAGACCCAGTACTTC.